What follows describes a single T cell receptor (beta chain). The data originate from a study of blood T cell repertoires in COVID-19. Original handling: For nucleated cells, counts were estimated from reference gene primer amplification. Sequencing was performed with immunoSEQ multiplex PCR; in TCRdb, only in-frame clones are kept and a portion is missing. D and trimming were read from the DNA, whereas the V and J calls and clone size are those reported in that table. The sample lists around 180,000 clones, about 87% seen once, with about 4% in the top ten. This clonotype originated in a woman aged 30 to 39 with acute or convalescent COVID-19. Sequencing was carried out using peripheral blood.

CDR3 loop: CASSQVKAHTGELFF. The DNA for the CDR3 is TGTGCCAGCAGCCAAGTAAAAGCGCACACCGGGGAGCTGTTTTTT. V usage is TRBV4-2 and J usage is TRBJ2-2; D is uncertain. The CDR3 has 15 residues. V lost 1 base and J lost 3, with 9 bases in between. Germline V gene lookup returns CDR1 LGHNA and CDR2 YNFKEQ.